This entry lists 18 T cell receptor beta chains sequenced from one sample in a study of blood T cell repertoires in COVID-19. The assay was immunoSEQ multiplex PCR, and TCRdb's table has in-frame clones only and misses some. The sample lists about 170,000 clones; approximately 87% were seen once. Sequenced sample: PBMCs or T cells enriched from blood (not recorded which). These receptors came from a woman in her forties or fifties who had recovered from COVID-19.

The genes are TRBV27 and TRBJ2-2, with D tentatively TRBD1 (5 bases). V was pared by 7 bases and J by 8 bases, with 20 bases between. The length of the CDR3 is 15 residues. The germline CDR1 and CDR2 sequences are MNHEY and SMNVEV (reference sequence). CDR3 in amino acids: CASTTLGQYEGELFF. CDR3 bases: TGTGCCAGCACCACCCTTGGACAATACGAGGGGGAGCTGTTTTTT.

The table lists this clone with a few counts. The chain carries TRBV4-1 and TRBJ1-3; 8 bases are a match to TRBD1. CDR3 length equals 16 residues. Per the germline V gene, CDR1 is MGHRA and CDR2 is YSYEKL. J lost 4 bases, V lost 4 bases, and 9 bases had no gene match. For the CDR3, the DNA is TGCGCCAGCAGCCGGAGCGGGACAGGAGAAGGAAACACCATATATTTT. Amino acids: CASSRSGTGEGNTIYF.

The genes are TRBV7-9 and TRBJ1-2; D gene ambiguous. CDR1 and CDR2 (germline): SEHNR, FQNEAQ (reference sequence). This CDR3 contains 13 residues. V gave up 3 bases and J gave up 1 base, with 6 bases separating them. The CDR3 here is CASSFSVNYGYTF. The CDR3 coding sequence is TGTGCCAGCAGCTTCTCCGTTAACTATGGCTACACCTTC.

The chain is built from TRBV23-1 and TRBJ2-7, with 9 bases fitting TRBD2. TRBV23-1 is an open reading frame whose function is uncertain. This CDR3 spans 17 amino acids. J gave up 3 bases and V 1 base, and 10 bases lay outside the gene matches. DNA for the CDR3: TGCGCCAGCAGTCAATGCATAGCGGGAGATAAGTTCTACGAGCAGTACGTC. It translates to CASSQCIAGDKFYEQYV.

This clone has just a few counts. The chain recombines TRBV5-1 with TRBJ1-4, with a possible D match to TRBD1 (6 bases). Trimming pared 0 bases from V and 7 bases from J, leaving 13 bases between. CDR1 is SGHRS and CDR2 is YFSETQ in the germline V gene. The CDR3 has 15 residues. The CDR3 bases are TGCGCCAGCAGCTTGGACGGGACACCATTTGAAAAACTGTTTTTT. Its protein is CASSLDGTPFEKLFF. The full variable domain, in which reference TRBV5-1 and TRBJ1-4 provide the parts outside the CDR3, is KAGVTQTPRYLIKTRGQQVTLSCSPISGHRSVSWYQQTPGQGLQFLFEYFSETQRNKGNFPGRFSGRQFSNSRSEMNVSTLELGDSALYLCASSLDGTPFEKLFFGSGTQLSVL.

This clone was found once. This chain joins TRBV7-6 and TRBJ1-4, with D possibly matching TRBD1 (6 bases). V was trimmed by 1 base and J by 3 bases, leaving 9 bases between them. This CDR3 comprises 15 residues. The germline gives CDR1 SGHVS, CDR2 FNYEAQ. CDR3 DNA: TGTGCCAGCAGCTTAGACCCAGGGGCTAATGAAAAACTGTTTTTT. This encodes CASSLDPGANEKLFF.

This clone came up once. J is TRBJ1-2 and V is TRBV9, with TRBD1 matching 7 bases. The CDR3 loop spans 12 amino acids. Germline CDR1 and CDR2: SGDLS and YYNGEE. With V trimmed by 3 bases and J by 4 bases, 0 bases remained unmatched. CDR3 sequence (DNA): TGTGCCAGCAGCGACAGGGGCTATGGCTACACCTTC. Protein: CASSDRGYGYTF.

The genes are TRBV28 and TRBJ1-1, with 7 positions matching TRBD1. CDR1 is MDHEN and CDR2 is SYDVKM in the germline V gene. Losses at the gene ends were 6 bases for V and 2 bases for J; bases not matched to a gene: 6. This CDR3 is 14 amino acids long. The CDR3 sequence: CASRPGQSNTEAFF. CDR3 nucleotide sequence: TGTGCCAGCAGACCGGGACAGAGCAACACTGAAGCTTTCTTT.

Only one count was recorded for this clone. The CDR3 region has the DNA TGTGCCAGCAGTTATTCAGGGGCTGGGGAGCAGTACGTC. It is translated as CASSYSGAGEQYV. The chain couples TRBV6-6 to TRBJ2-7; D perhaps matches TRBD1 (6 bases). The length of the CDR3 is 13 residues. CDR1 and CDR2 (germline): MNHNY, SVGAGI (reference sequence). V lost 3 bases, J lost 7 bases, and 13 bases lay in between.

The genes are TRBV10-3 and TRBJ2-7; D might be TRBD2 (7 bases). Trimming removed 11 bases from V and 4 bases from J, with 18 bases in between. CDR3 size: 13 residues. The germline CDR1 and CDR2 sequences are ENHRY and SYGVKD. In nucleotides, the CDR3 is TGTGCCTCCGGAGAGGGGGGGCCTTACGAGCAGTACGTC. Translation: CASGEGGPYEQYV.

The rearrangement joins TRBV19 to TRBJ1-4; unclear D gene. CDR3 length: 14 amino acids. Germline V gene lookup returns CDR1 LNHDA and CDR2 SQIVND (reference sequence). With 3 bases removed from V and 0 bases from J, the gap between germline ends came to 5 bases. CDR3 sequence reads: CASSMSPTNEKLFF. Here the CDR3 DNA reads TGTGCCAGTAGTATGAGCCCAACTAATGAAAAACTGTTTTTT.

V gene TRBV21-1 combines with J gene TRBJ1-4. TRBV21-1 has pseudogene status. There are 19 residues in the CDR3. The CDR3 here is CASSKLGGTPGGTNEKLFF. The CDR3 region has the DNA TGTGCCAGCAGCAAACTGGGGGGAACGCCTGGGGGAACTAATGAAAAACTGTTTTTT.

The genes are TRBV5-4 and TRBJ1-4, with unresolved D. The V end was cut by 0 bases, the J end by 7 bases, with 10 bases between. There are 14 residues in the CDR3. Per germline, CDR1 SGHNT and CDR2 YYREEE (reference sequence). CDR3 sequence: CASSLGGLGEKLFF. The CDR3 DNA reads as TGTGCCAGCAGCTTGGGCGGCCTCGGTGAAAAACTGTTTTTT.

The V call is TRBV18, the J call TRBJ2-7; D is perhaps TRBD2 (6 bases). There are 13 residues in the CDR3. V was shortened by 2 bases and J by 4 bases, with 9 bases between the two germline ends. The germline V gene has CDR1 KGHSH and CDR2 LQKENI. The CDR3 spells CASSPGTLYEQYV. The CDR3 bases are TGTGCCAGCTCACCAGGGACTCTGTACGAGCAGTACGTC.

This clone was observed once. The chain joins TRBV19 to TRBJ1-4; 7 positions agree with TRBD1. The CDR3 runs to 15 residues. V lost 4 bases, J lost 7 bases, and 9 bases stayed unmatched. Per germline, CDR1 LNHDA and CDR2 SQIVND (reference sequence). The CDR3 loop is CASSTYRGRGEKLFF. The CDR3, as DNA: TGTGCCAGTAGTACCTACAGGGGACGCGGTGAAAAACTGTTTTTT.

This sequence joins TRBV28 and TRBJ1-1, with D hard to call. With 4 bases removed from V and 6 bases from J, the gap between germline ends came to 6 bases. The germline V gene encodes CDR1 MDHEN and CDR2 SYDVKM. The CDR3 is 11 residues long. The CDR3 spells CASSSEPEAFF. CDR3 bases: TGTGCCAGCAGTTCTGAGCCTGAAGCTTTCTTT.

The V call is TRBV11-2, the J call TRBJ2-5; unclear D gene. Trimming left V 1 base short and J 4 bases short, with 22 bases between. Germline V lookup: CDR1 SGHAT, CDR2 FQNNGV. The CDR3 loop spans 18 amino acids. CDR3 nucleotide sequence: TGTGCCAGCAGCTTAGGGCTCAGAGTGGATATTCGAGGAGAGACCCAGTACTTC. This codes for CASSLGLRVDIRGETQYF. Full variable domain (outside the CDR3, taken from reference TRBV11-2 and TRBJ2-5): EAGVAQSPRYKIIEKRQSVAFWCNPISGHATLYWYQQILGQGPKLLIQFQNNGVVDDSQLPKDRFSAERLKGVDSTLKIQPAKLEDSAVYLCASSLGLRVDIRGETQYFGPGTRLLVL.

The chain carries TRBV11-3 and TRBJ1-4, with D possibly being TRBD1 (5 bases). With 7 bases removed from V and 8 bases from J, the gap between germline ends came to 17 bases. The CDR3 consists of 14 residues. Germline CDR1 SGHNT, CDR2 YENEEA. As DNA, the CDR3 is TGTGCCAGCACCCGACAGAACCAGGGCGAAAAACTGTTTTTT. The encoded protein is CASTRQNQGEKLFF.